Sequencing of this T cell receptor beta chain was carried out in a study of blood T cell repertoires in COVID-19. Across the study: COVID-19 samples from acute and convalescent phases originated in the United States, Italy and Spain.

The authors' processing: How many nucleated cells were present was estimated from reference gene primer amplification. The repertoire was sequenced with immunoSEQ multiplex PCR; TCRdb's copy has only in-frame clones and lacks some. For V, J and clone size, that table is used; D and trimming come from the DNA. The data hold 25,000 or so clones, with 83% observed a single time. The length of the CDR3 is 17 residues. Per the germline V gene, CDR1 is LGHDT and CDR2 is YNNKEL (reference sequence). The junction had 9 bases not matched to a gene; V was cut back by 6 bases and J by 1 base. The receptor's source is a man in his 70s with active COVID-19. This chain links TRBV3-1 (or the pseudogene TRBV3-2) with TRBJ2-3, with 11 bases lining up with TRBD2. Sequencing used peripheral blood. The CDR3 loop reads CASSSTLLAGGTDTQYF. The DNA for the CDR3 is TGTGCCAGCAGTTCGACCCTACTAGCGGGGGGCACAGATACGCAGTATTTT.